The present entry profiles one T cell receptor (beta chain) with its context. These data belong to a study of blood T cell repertoires in COVID-19. Across the whole study: Samples representing acute and convalescent COVID-19 were sourced from the United States, Italy and Spain.

Trimming took 6 bases from V and 8 from J, leaving 19 bases between them. The CDR3 has 15 residues. Germline CDR1 SEHNR, CDR2 FQNEAQ (reference sequence). Participants were aged about 18 to 100 years from approximately 23 US areas. Data came from immunoSEQ multiplex PCR; TCRdb stores just in-frame clones and leaves some out. Here the sample spans 150,000 or so clones, roughly 80% being singletons. Sequencing input: PBMCs or T cells enriched from blood (not recorded which). This chain links TRBV7-9 with TRBJ1-4, with D possibly matching TRBD1 (6 bases). This clonotype was obtained from a man over 45 who had recovered from COVID-19. CDR3 coding DNA: TGTGCCAGCAGGGTTGCCGGGACATCATCGGAAAAACTGTTTTTT. This sequence encodes CASRVAGTSSEKLFF.